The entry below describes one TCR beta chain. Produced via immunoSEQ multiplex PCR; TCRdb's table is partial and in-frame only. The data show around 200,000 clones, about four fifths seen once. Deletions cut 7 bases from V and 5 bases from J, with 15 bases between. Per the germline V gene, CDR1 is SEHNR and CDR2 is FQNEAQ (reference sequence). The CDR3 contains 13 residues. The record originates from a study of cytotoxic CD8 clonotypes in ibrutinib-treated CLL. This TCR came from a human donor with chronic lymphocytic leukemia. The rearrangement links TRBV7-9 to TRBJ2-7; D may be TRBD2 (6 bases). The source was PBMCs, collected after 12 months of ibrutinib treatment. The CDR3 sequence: CASTLGGMDEQYF. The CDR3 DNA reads TGTGCCAGCACCTTGGGGGGAATGGACGAGCAGTACTTC.